The 27 T cell receptor beta chains below all came from one sample that was sequenced in a study of identifying expanded T cells in peripheral blood. The table came from immunoSEQ multiplex PCR; TCRdb's copy has only in-frame clones and leaves some out. Of over 100,000 clones listed, about nine tenths were seen once; the top ten hold around 8.2%. Source material: blood. These receptors were obtained from a person aged 18 to 75 in good health.

In this sample, this clone turned up once. The chain recombines TRBV7-9 with TRBJ2-1; no firm D call. The CDR3 has 15 residues. Trimming removed 4 bases from V and 1 base from J, with 11 bases in between. Germline CDR1 SEHNR, CDR2 FQNEAQ (reference sequence). The CDR3 here is CASSSPFRSYNEQFF. The CDR3 DNA reads TGTGCCAGCAGCTCACCCTTCAGGTCCTACAATGAGCAGTTCTTC.

This chain joins TRBV29-1 and TRBJ1-5; 7 bases agree with TRBD1. The ends lost 5 bases at V and 5 bases at J; junction bases unmatched: 6. The CDR3 loop spans 13 amino acids. Germline lookup yields CDR1 SQVTM and CDR2 ANQGSEA. For the CDR3, the DNA is TGCAGCGTTAAGTTCCAGGGGGATCAGCCCCAGCATTTT. It encodes CSVKFQGDQPQHF.

The rearrangement joins TRBV29-1 to TRBJ1-4; D possibly corresponds to TRBD1 (5 bases). The CDR3 sequence is 13 residues long. Per germline, CDR1 SQVTM and CDR2 ANQGSEA. V dropped 5 bases and J dropped 5 bases, with 12 bases sitting between them. Here the CDR3 DNA reads TGCAGCGTTCCGGGACTCCTGAATGAAAAACTGTTTTTT. Protein: CSVPGLLNEKLFF.

This clone showed up just once. This sequence joins TRBV11-2 and TRBJ2-2; 11 bases fit TRBD1. Germline-derived CDR1 and CDR2 are SGHAT and FQNNGV. This CDR3 comprises 17 residues. V lost 1 base, J lost 5 bases, and 6 bases stayed unmatched. CDR3 DNA sequence: TGTGCCAGCAGCTTAGGCCCCGGGACAGGGGGAACCGGGGAGCTGTTTTTT. Its translation is CASSLGPGTGGTGELFF.

The chain carries TRBV5-1 and TRBJ2-4, with 7 bases identical to TRBD1. The CDR3 has 16 amino acids. CDR1 and CDR2 from the germline V gene are SGHRS and YFSETQ. J gave up 3 bases and V 0 bases, and 6 bases lay outside the gene matches. The CDR3 DNA sequence: TGCGCCAGCAGCTTGGCCGAGTGGGACAGCAAAAACATTCAGTACTTC. Residues: CASSLAEWDSKNIQYF. Together with reference TRBV5-1 and TRBJ2-4, the CDR3 gives the full variable domain: KAGVTQTPRYLIKTRGQQVTLSCSPISGHRSVSWYQQTPGQGLQFLFEYFSETQRNKGNFPGRFSGRQFSNSRSEMNVSTLELGDSALYLCASSLAEWDSKNIQYFGAGTRLSVL.

This sequence joins TRBV6-1 and TRBJ1-5, with 12 bases aligning to TRBD1. Germline V gives CDR1 MNHNS, CDR2 SASEGT. V lost 3 bases, J lost 1 base, and 4 bases stayed unmatched. This CDR3 is 17 amino acids long. In nucleotides, the CDR3 is TGTGCCAGCAGTGACGGGACAGGGGGCCGGAGCAATCAGCCCCAGCATTTT. It specifies CASSDGTGGRSNQPQHF.

This chain links TRBV19 with TRBJ1-2; D gene unclear. Trimming pared 4 bases from V and 4 bases from J, leaving 13 bases between. The CDR3 spans 14 residues. CDR1 is LNHDA and CDR2 is SQIVND in the germline V gene (reference sequence). The CDR3 sequence is CASSTGGDLYGYTF. The CDR3 region has the DNA TGTGCCAGTAGTACTGGCGGGGATCTCTATGGCTACACCTTC.

The rearrangement links TRBV5-4 to TRBJ1-2; D not resolved. The CDR3 runs 14 residues. V dropped 0 bases and J dropped 8 bases, with 14 bases sitting between them. Germline V gives CDR1 SGHNT, CDR2 YYREEE (reference sequence). The DNA for the CDR3 is TGTGCCAGCAGCTTGGATAAGGCAGGAGTCGGCTACACCTTC. Translating gives CASSLDKAGVGYTF.

V usage is TRBV13 and J usage is TRBJ1-3; TRBD1 is a possible D gene (5 bases). CDR3 length: 15 amino acids. Germline CDR1 reads PRHDT; CDR2 reads FYEKMQ (reference sequence). V gave up 6 bases and J gave up 0 bases, with 12 bases separating them. CDR3 sequence (DNA): TGTGCCAGCAGTATAGGGGCTAACTCTGGAAACACCATATATTTT. The encoded protein is CASSIGANSGNTIYF.

The rearrangement links TRBV18 to TRBJ2-1, with 9 bases fitting TRBD2. The CDR3 spans 16 residues. The V gene end was trimmed by 1 base and the J gene end by 7 bases; junction bases not matched to a gene: 8. In germline, CDR1 is KGHSH, CDR2 LQKENI. The CDR3 DNA is TGTGCCAGCTCACCACTCCTAGCGGGAAGTGGTAATGAGCAGTTCTTC. Translation: CASSPLLAGSGNEQFF.

V gene TRBV21-1 combines with J gene TRBJ1-2. TRBV21-1 has pseudogene status. There are 15 residues in the CDR3. CDR3 region: CASSKEKRGAEGYTF. DNA for the CDR3: TGTGCCAGCAGCAAAGAAAAGAGGGGGGCAGAGGGCTACACCTTC.

The V gene is TRBV6-6, the J gene TRBJ2-1, with 10 bases aligning to TRBD1. Germline V gene data show CDR1 as MNHNY and CDR2 as SVGAGI (reference sequence). The CDR3 covers 16 residues. Trimming removed 0 bases from V and 7 bases from J; junction bases left unmatched: 6. This CDR3 is CASSYSAPGQGNEQFF. The CDR3 coding sequence is TGTGCCAGCAGTTACTCCGCACCGGGACAGGGGAATGAGCAGTTCTTC.

The chain employs TRBV5-1 and TRBJ2-5; D not certain. Trimming removed 4 bases from V and 1 base from J, with 11 bases in between. The CDR3 contains 14 residues. Per the germline V gene, CDR1 is SGHRS and CDR2 is YFSETQ. In nucleotides, the CDR3 is TGCGCCAGCAGCCAGGTCGATGGCCAAGAGACCCAGTACTTC. Protein sequence: CASSQVDGQETQYF.

The chain employs TRBV19 and TRBJ2-1; D is undetermined. The germline gives CDR1 LNHDA, CDR2 SQIVND (reference sequence). This CDR3 comprises 15 residues. V dropped 2 bases and J dropped 7 bases, with 15 bases sitting between them. CDR3 protein: CASSIQVLGQNEQFF. CDR3 nucleotide sequence: TGTGCCAGTAGTATACAGGTTTTGGGTCAGAATGAGCAGTTCTTC.

In its sample, this clone was seen a few times. V is TRBV19 and J is TRBJ2-2; 7 bases match TRBD1. The junction had 8 bases not matched to a gene; V was cut back by 7 bases and J by 0 bases. The CDR3 consists of 16 residues. CDR1 LNHDA and CDR2 SQIVND come from the germline V gene (reference sequence). Here the CDR3 reads CASKVFGTANTGELFF. As DNA, the CDR3 is TGTGCCAGTAAAGTTTTTGGGACAGCGAACACCGGGGAGCTGTTTTTT.

The gene calls are TRBV11-2 and TRBJ2-2, with 10 bases identical to TRBD2. This CDR3 region has 17 residues. V lost 4 bases and J lost 7; bases outside the gene matches: 12. CDR1 is SGHAT, CDR2 FQNNGV, per germline. The CDR3 coding sequence is TGTGCCAGCAGCTCGAGACAGCCTAGCGGGGGAGGCGGGGAGCTGTTTTTT. It encodes CASSSRQPSGGGGELFF.

The CDR3 bases are TGTGCCAGCAGTCCCCTAACTAGCGGGACCGACAATGAGCAGTTCTTC. It translates to CASSPLTSGTDNEQFF. This chain joins TRBV27 and TRBJ2-1; TRBD2 agrees at 10 bases. With V trimmed by 5 bases and J by 5 bases, 9 bases remained unmatched. The germline gives CDR1 MNHEY, CDR2 SMNVEV (reference sequence). This CDR3 is 16 amino acids long.

This chain uses TRBV7-9 with TRBJ1-4; D ambiguous. The CDR3 covers 13 residues. In germline, CDR1 is SEHNR, CDR2 FQNEAQ (reference sequence). Trimming left V 5 bases short and J 3 bases short, with 7 bases between. CDR3 sequence reads: CASSRSANEKLFF. The DNA for the CDR3 is TGTGCCAGCAGCCGTAGCGCTAATGAAAAACTGTTTTTT.

The CDR3 sequence: CASSLQGSNTEAFF. In nucleotides, the CDR3 is TGTGCCAGCAGTTTACAGGGATCGAACACTGAAGCTTTCTTT. The rearrangement links TRBV27 to TRBJ1-1, with D possibly TRBD1 on 5 matching bases. Trimming cost V 2 bases and J 1 base, with 8 bases left between them. The CDR3 is made up of 14 amino acids. Germline V gene data show CDR1 as MNHEY and CDR2 as SMNVEV (reference sequence).

In this sample, this clone turned up once. V usage is TRBV19 and J usage is TRBJ1-4; 7 positions agree with TRBD1. The length of the CDR3 is 16 residues. Germline V CDR1 and CDR2: LNHDA, SQIVND (reference sequence). The J segment lost 8 bases and the V segment lost 5 bases, leaving 14 bases of the junction unmatched. CDR3 in amino acids: CASSPGTAFHREKLFF. The CDR3 DNA is TGTGCCAGTAGTCCCGGGACAGCCTTTCATAGGGAAAAACTGTTTTTT.

This clone was recorded a few times. The chain employs TRBV6-5 and TRBJ1-3; D ambiguous. Germline values: CDR1 MNHEY, CDR2 SVGAGI. The V end was cut by 6 bases, the J end by 0 bases, with 9 bases between. CDR3 length equals 14 residues. The CDR3 sequence: CASSPSNSGNTIYF. Here the CDR3 DNA reads TGTGCCAGCAGCCCCTCAAACTCTGGAAACACCATATATTTT.

This rearrangement joins TRBV4-2 to TRBJ2-1; TRBD1 matches at 8 bases. The CDR3 has 12 amino acids. Germline loops: CDR1 LGHNA, CDR2 YNFKEQ. V was pared by 7 bases and J by 6 bases, with 2 bases of the junction left unmatched. CDR3 nucleotides: TGTGCCAGCAACGGACAGGGCAATGAGCAGTTCTTC. Translating gives CASNGQGNEQFF.

CDR3 coding DNA: TGTGCCAGCAGTGAGTTGGGCTACGAGCAGTACTTC. This gives the protein CASSELGYEQYF. This chain uses TRBV6-1 with TRBJ2-7, with unresolved D. CDR3 length: 12 amino acids. V lost 3 bases and J 3 bases, leaving 6 bases between the germline ends. CDR1 and CDR2 from the germline V gene are MNHNS and SASEGT.

The chain is built from TRBV5-1 and TRBJ2-5; 8 positions match TRBD1. This CDR3 contains 14 residues. CDR1 is SGHRS and CDR2 is YFSETQ in the germline V gene. Unmatched junction bases numbered 8, after V lost 4 bases and J lost 6 bases. CDR3: CASSRFRGPKTQYF. The CDR3 nucleotides are TGCGCCAGCAGCCGTTTCAGGGGGCCTAAGACCCAGTACTTC.

This chain connects TRBV7-8 to TRBJ1-3, with 8 positions matching TRBD1. Trimming at V came to 5 bases and at J to 2 bases, leaving 5 bases not matched to a gene. The CDR3 totals 15 residues. Germline-derived CDR1 and CDR2 are SGHVS and FQNEAQ. CDR3 DNA: TGTGCCAGCAGCGCAGGGACAGGAACTGGAAACACCATATATTTT. This encodes CASSAGTGTGNTIYF. Supplemented by reference TRBV7-8 and TRBJ1-3, the full variable domain reads GAGVSQSPRYKVAKRGQDVALRCDPISGHVSLFWYQQALGQGPEFLTYFQNEAQLDKSGLPSDRFFAERPEGSVSTLKIQRTQQEDSAVYLCASSAGTGTGNTIYFGEGSWLTVV.

The chain links TRBV5-1 to TRBJ2-1; possible D gene TRBD2, 6 bases. The germline V gene has CDR1 SGHRS and CDR2 YFSETQ. CDR3 length: 15 residues. V lost 4 bases and J lost 8, with 19 bases in between. Here the CDR3 reads CASSPPGVMFDEQFF. CDR3 bases: TGCGCCAGCAGCCCACCGGGAGTAATGTTCGATGAGCAGTTCTTC.

The rearrangement links TRBV6-6 to TRBJ1-2, with D perhaps matching TRBD1 (6 bases). The CDR3 has 16 residues. The germline V gene has CDR1 MNHNY and CDR2 SVGAGI (reference sequence). Trimming took off 7 bases at V and 2 bases at J, with 20 bases between the two ends. CDR3 amino acids: CASNGIQGRGNYGYTF. DNA of the CDR3: TGTGCCAGCAATGGAATACAGGGTCGGGGCAACTATGGCTACACCTTC.